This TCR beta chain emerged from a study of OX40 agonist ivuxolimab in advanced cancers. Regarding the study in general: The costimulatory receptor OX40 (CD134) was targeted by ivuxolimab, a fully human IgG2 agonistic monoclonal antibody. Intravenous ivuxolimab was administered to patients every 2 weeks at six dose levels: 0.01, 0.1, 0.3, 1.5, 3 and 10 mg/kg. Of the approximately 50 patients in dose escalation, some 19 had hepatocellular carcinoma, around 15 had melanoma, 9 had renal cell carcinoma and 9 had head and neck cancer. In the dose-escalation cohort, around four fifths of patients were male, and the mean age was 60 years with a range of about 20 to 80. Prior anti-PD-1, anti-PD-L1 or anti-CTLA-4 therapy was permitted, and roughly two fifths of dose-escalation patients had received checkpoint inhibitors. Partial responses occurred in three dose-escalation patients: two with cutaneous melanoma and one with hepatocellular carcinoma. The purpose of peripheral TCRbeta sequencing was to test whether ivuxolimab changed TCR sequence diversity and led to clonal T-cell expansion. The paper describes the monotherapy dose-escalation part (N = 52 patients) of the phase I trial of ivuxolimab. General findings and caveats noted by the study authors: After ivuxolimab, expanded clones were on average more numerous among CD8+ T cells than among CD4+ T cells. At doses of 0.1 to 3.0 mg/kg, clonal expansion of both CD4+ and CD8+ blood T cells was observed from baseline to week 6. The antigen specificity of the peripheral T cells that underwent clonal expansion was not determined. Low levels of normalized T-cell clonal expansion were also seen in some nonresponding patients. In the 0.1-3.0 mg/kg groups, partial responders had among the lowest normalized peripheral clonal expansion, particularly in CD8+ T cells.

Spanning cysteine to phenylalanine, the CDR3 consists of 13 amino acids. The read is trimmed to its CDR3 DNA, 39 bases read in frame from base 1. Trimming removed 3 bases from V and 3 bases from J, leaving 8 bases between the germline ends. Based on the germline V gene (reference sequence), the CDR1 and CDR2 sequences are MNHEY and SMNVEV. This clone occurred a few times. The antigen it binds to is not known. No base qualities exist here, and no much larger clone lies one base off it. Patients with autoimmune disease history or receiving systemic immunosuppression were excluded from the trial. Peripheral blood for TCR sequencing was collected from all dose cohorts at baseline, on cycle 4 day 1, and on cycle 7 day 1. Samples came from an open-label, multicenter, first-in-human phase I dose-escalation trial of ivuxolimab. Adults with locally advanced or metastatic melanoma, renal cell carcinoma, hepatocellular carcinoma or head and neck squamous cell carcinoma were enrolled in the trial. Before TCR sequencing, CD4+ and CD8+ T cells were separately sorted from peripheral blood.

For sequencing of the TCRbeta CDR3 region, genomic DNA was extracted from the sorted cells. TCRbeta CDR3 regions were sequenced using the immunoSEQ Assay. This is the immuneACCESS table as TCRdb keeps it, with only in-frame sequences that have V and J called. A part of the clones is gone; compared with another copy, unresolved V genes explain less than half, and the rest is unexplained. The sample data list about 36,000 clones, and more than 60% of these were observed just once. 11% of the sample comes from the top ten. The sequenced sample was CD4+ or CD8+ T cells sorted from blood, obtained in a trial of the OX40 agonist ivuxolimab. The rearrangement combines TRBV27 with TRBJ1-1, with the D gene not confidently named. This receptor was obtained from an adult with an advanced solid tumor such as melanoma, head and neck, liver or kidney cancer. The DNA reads TGTGCCAGCAGTTTTTATGGAGACACTGAAGCTTTCTTT. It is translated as CASSFYGDTEAFF.